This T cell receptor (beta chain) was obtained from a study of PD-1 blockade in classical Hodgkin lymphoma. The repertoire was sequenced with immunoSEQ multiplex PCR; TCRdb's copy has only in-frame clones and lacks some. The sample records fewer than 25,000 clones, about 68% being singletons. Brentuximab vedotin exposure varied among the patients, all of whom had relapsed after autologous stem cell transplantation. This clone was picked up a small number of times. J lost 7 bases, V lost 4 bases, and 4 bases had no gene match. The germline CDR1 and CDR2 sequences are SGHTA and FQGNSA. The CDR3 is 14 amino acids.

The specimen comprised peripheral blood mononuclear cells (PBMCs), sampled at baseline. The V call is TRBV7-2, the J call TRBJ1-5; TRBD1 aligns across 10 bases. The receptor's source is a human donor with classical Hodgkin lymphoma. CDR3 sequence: CASSSTGGGQPQHF. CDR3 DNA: TGTGCCAGCAGCTCGACAGGGGGCGGGCAGCCCCAGCATTTT.